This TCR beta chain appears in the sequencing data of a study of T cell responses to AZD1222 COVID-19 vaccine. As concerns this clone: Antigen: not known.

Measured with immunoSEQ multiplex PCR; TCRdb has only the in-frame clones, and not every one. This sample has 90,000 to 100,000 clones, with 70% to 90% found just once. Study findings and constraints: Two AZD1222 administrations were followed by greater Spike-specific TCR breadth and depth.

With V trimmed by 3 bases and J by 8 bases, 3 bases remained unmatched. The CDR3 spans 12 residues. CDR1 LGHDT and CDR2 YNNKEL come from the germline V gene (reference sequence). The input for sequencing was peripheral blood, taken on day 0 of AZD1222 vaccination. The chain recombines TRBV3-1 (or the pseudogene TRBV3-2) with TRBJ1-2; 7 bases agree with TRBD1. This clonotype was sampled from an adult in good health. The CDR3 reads CASSHQGEGYTF. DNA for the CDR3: TGTGCCAGCAGCCACCAGGGGGAAGGCTACACCTTC.